Listed here are 20 T cell receptor beta chains from one sample, sequenced in a study of cytomegalovirus exposure and HLA in healthy donors. PCR amplification relied on 60 Vbeta primers (plus 13 Jbeta primers). TCRdb's copy holds only in-frame clones and misses some; the assay was immunoSEQ multiplex PCR. The table records roughly 120,000 clones, over 65% of them present only once. Input material: PBMCs. The source of these receptors is a man over 45 in good health and CMV-seronegative.

The table lists this clone with a few counts. The chain is built from TRBV6-1 and TRBJ1-4; no reliable D call. The V end was cut by 5 bases, the J end by 5 bases, with 15 bases between. The CDR3 is made up of 15 amino acids. CDR1 and CDR2 (germline): MNHNS, SASEGT. CDR3 DNA: TGTGCCAGCAGTTCCTATCCCGAGAGGAATGAAAAACTGTTTTTT. Translating gives CASSSYPERNEKLFF.

This clone was counted between two and nine times. The J gene is TRBJ2-5, the V gene TRBV6-6; no clear D. The V gene's germline CDR1 is MNHNY and CDR2 SVGAGI (reference sequence). V shed 5 bases and J shed 3 bases, with 10 bases lying between them. This CDR3 region has 13 residues. The CDR3 here is CASSLLTKETQYF. The CDR3, as DNA: TGTGCCAGCAGTCTATTAACGAAAGAGACCCAGTACTTC.

The J gene is TRBJ2-5, the V gene TRBV9, with TRBD1 matching over 9 bases. Trimming took 4 bases from V and 5 from J; bases not matched to a gene: 6. The CDR3 consists of 14 residues. The V gene's germline CDR1 is SGDLS and CDR2 YYNGEE. The CDR3 DNA follows: TGTGCCAGCAGCAGAGGACAGGGGATGGAGACCCAGTACTTC. As protein: CASSRGQGMETQYF.

The rearrangement uses TRBV2 and TRBJ1-4, with D maybe TRBD1 (5 bases). CDR1 is SNHLY, CDR2 FYNNEI, per germline. There are 16 residues in the CDR3. V lost 6 bases and J lost 5, with 19 bases in between. CDR3 coding DNA: TGTGCCAGCAGGCCCCTTACTCGGGGGACCAATGAAAAACTGTTTTTT. As protein: CASRPLTRGTNEKLFF.

The sample holds a few counts of this clone. This chain joins TRBV5-6 and TRBJ2-2; D gene ambiguous. Germline V gene lookup returns CDR1 SGHDT and CDR2 YYEEEE. This CDR3 contains 15 residues. Deletions cut 2 bases from V and 4 bases from J, with 12 bases between. The CDR3 DNA reads TGTGCCAGCAGCTTTTTACTACGCGGCACCGGGGAGCTGTTTTTT. This gives the protein CASSFLLRGTGELFF. Using reference TRBV5-6 and TRBJ2-2 for the parts outside the CDR3, the full variable domain is DAGVTQSPTHLIKTRGQQVTLRCSPKSGHDTVSWYQQALGQGPQFIFQYYEEEERQRGNFPDRFSGHQFPNYSSELNVNALLLGDSALYLCASSFLLRGTGELFFGEGSRLTVL.

V gene TRBV11-2 combines with J gene TRBJ2-2, with D perhaps matching TRBD1 (6 bases). Germline assignment: CDR1 SGHAT and CDR2 FQNNGV. V lost 4 bases to trimming and J lost 4 bases, with 10 bases between them. The CDR3 is 14 amino acids. CDR3 DNA sequence: TGTGCCAGCAGCTACTGGACAGTCACCGGGGAGCTGTTTTTT. It codes for CASSYWTVTGELFF.

The gene calls are TRBV6-5 and TRBJ2-5, with D unclear. This CDR3 has 12 residues. CDR1 is MNHEY, CDR2 SVGAGI, per germline. Trimming removed 6 bases at V and 7 bases at J, with 12 bases between. The DNA for the CDR3 is TGTGCCAGCAGAGAGACAAGCATGACCCAGTACTTC. Its translation: CASRETSMTQYF.

This clone was picked up a small number of times. The V call is TRBV19, the J call TRBJ2-7, with TRBD2 matching 8 bases. The CDR3 consists of 15 residues. With 2 bases clipped from V and 2 bases from J, the junction kept 5 bases outside the gene matches. Germline assignment: CDR1 LNHDA and CDR2 SQIVND (reference sequence). CDR3 in amino acids: CASSITSGGPYEQYF. The CDR3, as DNA: TGTGCCAGTAGTATAACCAGCGGGGGTCCCTACGAGCAGTACTTC.

V is TRBV6-5 and J is TRBJ2-5, with a possible D match to TRBD2 (6 bases). CDR3 length: 16 residues. Trimming shortened V by 2 bases and J by 3 bases, and 16 bases separated the two germline ends. Germline loops: CDR1 MNHEY, CDR2 SVGAGI. The CDR3 spells CASSYPGGAGEETQYF. The CDR3 DNA sequence: TGTGCCAGCAGTTACCCGGGTGGAGCGGGCGAAGAGACCCAGTACTTC.

The chain combines TRBV5-1 with TRBJ2-5, with D possibly matching TRBD1 (6 bases). Germline V gene data show CDR1 as SGHRS and CDR2 as YFSETQ. V lost 3 bases and J 4 bases, leaving 13 bases between the germline ends. The CDR3 extends over 14 amino acids. This CDR3 reads CASSSTGSPETQYF. Written as DNA, the CDR3 is TGCGCCAGCAGCTCAACAGGGTCCCCAGAGACCCAGTACTTC. Based on the CDR3 plus reference TRBV5-1 and TRBJ2-5, the full variable domain is KAGVTQTPRYLIKTRGQQVTLSCSPISGHRSVSWYQQTPGQGLQFLFEYFSETQRNKGNFPGRFSGRQFSNSRSEMNVSTLELGDSALYLCASSSTGSPETQYFGPGTRLLVL.

The chain is built from TRBV18 and TRBJ1-5; weak D call: TRBD1 (6 bases). Germline CDR1 KGHSH, CDR2 LQKENI. This CDR3 region has 17 residues. V dropped 6 bases and J dropped 2 bases, with 20 bases sitting between them. CDR3 sequence: CASSPSRGGQGNQPQHF. The CDR3, as DNA: TGTGCCAGCTCCCCATCCCGGGGGGGCCAAGGCAATCAGCCCCAGCATTTT.

The chain uses TRBV9 and TRBJ2-1, with D tentatively TRBD2 (5 bases). The germline V gene has CDR1 SGDLS and CDR2 YYNGEE. V was trimmed by 1 base and J by 5 bases, leaving 13 bases between them. The CDR3 covers 15 residues. The CDR3 DNA reads as TGTGCCAGCAGCGTAAGTCTAGCCAGCGACAATGAGCAGTTCTTC. Translation gives CASSVSLASDNEQFF.

Only a few counts were recorded for this clone. The chain couples TRBV27 to TRBJ1-4; the D is unclear. V gave up 6 bases and J gave up 7 bases, with 12 bases separating them. Looked up from germline, CDR1 is MNHEY and CDR2 is SMNVEV (reference sequence). The CDR3 sequence is 13 residues long. CDR3 loop: CASSAYSGEKLFF. CDR3 nucleotides: TGTGCCAGCAGCGCATACAGTGGTGAAAAACTGTTTTTT.

The V gene is TRBV5-1, the J gene TRBJ1-2; 7 bases line up with TRBD1. J lost 7 bases, V lost 0 bases, and 9 bases had no gene match. Germline V gives CDR1 SGHRS, CDR2 YFSETQ. CDR3 size: 15 residues. CDR3 in amino acids: CASSLETGKVSGYTF. CDR3 in DNA: TGCGCCAGCAGCTTGGAGACAGGGAAAGTGTCTGGCTACACCTTC.

The chain recombines TRBV6-1 with TRBJ2-7; TRBD1 agrees at 7 bases. Trimming removed 7 bases from V and 9 bases from J; junction bases left unmatched: 12. Germline lookup yields CDR1 MNHNS and CDR2 SASEGT. The CDR3 extends over 13 amino acids. The CDR3 here is CASTLGQPSGQYF. In DNA form, the CDR3 reads TGTGCCAGCACCCTGGGACAGCCCTCAGGGCAGTACTTC.

V gene TRBV7-8 combines with J gene TRBJ2-2; 9 bases agree with TRBD1. In germline, CDR1 is SGHVS, CDR2 FQNEAQ. The CDR3 covers 15 residues. The V gene end was trimmed by 5 bases and the J gene end by 3 bases; junction bases not matched to a gene: 4. The CDR3 DNA is TGTGCCAGCAGCACAACAGGGGGCCACACCGGGGAGCTGTTTTTT. Its translation: CASSTTGGHTGELFF.

V is TRBV7-2 and J is TRBJ1-2, with a tentative D call TRBD1 (5 bases). Per germline, CDR1 SGHTA and CDR2 FQGNSA. The V end lost 6 bases, the J end lost 8 bases, and 10 bases lay between the germline ends. The CDR3 runs to 11 residues. CDR3 bases: TGTGCCAGCAGTTCGGGGGGAGGCTACACCTTC. Translated: CASSSGGGYTF.

V gene TRBV21-1 combines with J gene TRBJ2-1; the D call of TRBD2 is as the table states it, not checked on the DNA. TRBV21-1 is described as a pseudogene. CDR3 length: 14 residues. The CDR3 is CASSKGRVDNEQFF. CDR3 coding DNA: TGTGCCAGCAGCAAAGGGAGGGTAGACAATGAGCAGTTCTTC.

The V call is TRBV7-2, the J call TRBJ2-3, with 8 positions matching TRBD2. Losses at the gene ends were 2 bases for V and 4 bases for J; bases not matched to a gene: 5. The CDR3 is made up of 15 amino acids. The germline CDR1 and CDR2 sequences are SGHTA and FQGNSA. This CDR3 is CASSLYRGGPDTQYF. In DNA form, the CDR3 reads TGTGCCAGCAGCTTATACCGGGGGGGGCCAGATACGCAGTATTTT.

This clone was detected a few times. The chain links TRBV5-4 to TRBJ1-2, with D unresolved. The CDR3 extends over 11 amino acids. Germline CDR1 reads SGHNT; CDR2 reads YYREEE (reference sequence). Trimming took 10 bases from V and 7 from J, leaving 14 bases between them. CDR3: CASRGWRGYTF. CDR3 coding DNA: TGTGCCTCCCGGGGTTGGCGTGGCTACACCTTC.